This T cell receptor beta chain was documented in a study of T cell responses to AZD1222 COVID-19 vaccine. TCRdb's copy holds only in-frame clones and misses some; the assay was immunoSEQ multiplex PCR. The sample has 95,000 to 110,000 clones; approximately 88% are singletons. Germline-derived CDR1 and CDR2 are SGHTS and YDEGEE. This CDR3 region has 13 residues. Trimming removed 0 bases at V and 5 bases at J, with 8 bases between. This sequence was found in an adult in good health. The source material was peripheral blood, sampled on day 0 of AZD1222 vaccination. V is TRBV5-8 and J is TRBJ1-2; the D is unclear. The CDR3 sequence is CASSLGQPYGYTF. For the CDR3, the DNA is TGTGCCAGCAGCTTGGGGCAGCCTTATGGCTACACCTTC.